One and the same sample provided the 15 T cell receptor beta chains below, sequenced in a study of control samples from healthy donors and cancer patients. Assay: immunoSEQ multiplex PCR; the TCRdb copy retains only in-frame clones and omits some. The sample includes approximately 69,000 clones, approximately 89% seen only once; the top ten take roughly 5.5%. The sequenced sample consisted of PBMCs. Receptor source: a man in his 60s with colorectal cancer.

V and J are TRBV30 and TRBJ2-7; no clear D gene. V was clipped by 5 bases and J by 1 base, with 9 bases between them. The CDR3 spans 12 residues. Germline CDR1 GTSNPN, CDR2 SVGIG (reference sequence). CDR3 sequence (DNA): TGTGCCTGGCCTAGACTGTCCTACGAGCAGTACTTC. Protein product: CAWPRLSYEQYF.

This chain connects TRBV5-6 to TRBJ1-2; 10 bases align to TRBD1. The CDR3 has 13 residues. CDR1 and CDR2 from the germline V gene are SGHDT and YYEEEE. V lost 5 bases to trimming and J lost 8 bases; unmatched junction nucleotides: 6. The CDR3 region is CASSPGTGDGYTF. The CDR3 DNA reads TGTGCCAGCAGTCCCGGGACAGGGGACGGCTACACCTTC.

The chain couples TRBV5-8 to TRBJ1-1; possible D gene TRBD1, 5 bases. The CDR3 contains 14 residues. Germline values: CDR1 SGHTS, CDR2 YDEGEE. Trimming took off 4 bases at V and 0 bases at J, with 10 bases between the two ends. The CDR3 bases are TGTGCCAGCAGCCTCAGGGTGTTGAACACTGAAGCTTTCTTT. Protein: CASSLRVLNTEAFF.

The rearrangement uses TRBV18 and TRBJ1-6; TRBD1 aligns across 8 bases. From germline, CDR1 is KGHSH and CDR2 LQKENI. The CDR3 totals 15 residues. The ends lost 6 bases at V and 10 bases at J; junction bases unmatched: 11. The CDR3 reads CASSSDRVVRSPLHF. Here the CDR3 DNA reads TGTGCCAGCTCGTCGGACAGGGTCGTGCGATCACCCCTCCACTTT.

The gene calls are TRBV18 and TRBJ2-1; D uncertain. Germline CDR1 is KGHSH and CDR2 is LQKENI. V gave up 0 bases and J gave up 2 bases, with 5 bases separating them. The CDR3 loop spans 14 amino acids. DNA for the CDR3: TGTGCCAGCTCACCACCCGGGCCCTACAATGAGCAGTTCTTC. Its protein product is CASSPPGPYNEQFF.

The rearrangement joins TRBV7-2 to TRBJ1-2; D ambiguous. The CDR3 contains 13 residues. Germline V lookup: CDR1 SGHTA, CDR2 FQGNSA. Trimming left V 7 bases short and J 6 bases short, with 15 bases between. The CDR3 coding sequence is TGTGCCAGCACCCCCTCTTTGCTTAATGGCTACACCTTC. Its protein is CASTPSLLNGYTF.

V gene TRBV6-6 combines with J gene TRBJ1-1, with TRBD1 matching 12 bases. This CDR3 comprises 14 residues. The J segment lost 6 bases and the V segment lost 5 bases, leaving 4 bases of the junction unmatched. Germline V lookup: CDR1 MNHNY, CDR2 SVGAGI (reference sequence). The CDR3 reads CASSRDRGLAEAFF. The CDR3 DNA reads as TGTGCCAGCAGTCGGGACAGGGGGCTTGCTGAAGCTTTCTTT.

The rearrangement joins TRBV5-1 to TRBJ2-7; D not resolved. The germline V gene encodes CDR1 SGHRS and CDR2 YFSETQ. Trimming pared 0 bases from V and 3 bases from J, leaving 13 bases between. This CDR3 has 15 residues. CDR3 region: CASSLVADLRYEQYF. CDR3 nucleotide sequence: TGCGCCAGCAGCTTGGTGGCGGACCTACGCTACGAGCAGTACTTC.

The chain's CDR3 is CASSYSGRGYGYTF. In DNA, the CDR3 is TGTGCCAGCAGTTACTCTGGGCGCGGCTATGGCTACACCTTC. The rearrangement uses TRBV6-5 and TRBJ1-2; D uncertain. Between the trimmed V and J ends, which lost 0 bases and 4 bases, there was a span of 9 bases. The germline V gene has CDR1 MNHEY and CDR2 SVGAGI. The CDR3 sequence is 14 residues long.

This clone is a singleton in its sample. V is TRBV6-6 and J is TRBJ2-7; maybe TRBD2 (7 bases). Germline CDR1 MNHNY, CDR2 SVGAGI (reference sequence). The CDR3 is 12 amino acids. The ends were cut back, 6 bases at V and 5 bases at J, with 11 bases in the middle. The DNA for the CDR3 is TGTGCCAGCAGGGGGGGGCCGGACGAGCAGTACTTC. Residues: CASRGGPDEQYF.

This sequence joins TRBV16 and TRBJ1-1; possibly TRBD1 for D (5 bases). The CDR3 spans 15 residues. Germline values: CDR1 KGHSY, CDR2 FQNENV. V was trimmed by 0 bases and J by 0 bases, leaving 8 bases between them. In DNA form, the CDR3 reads TGTGCCAGCAGCCAATCCCCAGGGATGAACACTGAAGCTTTCTTT. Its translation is CASSQSPGMNTEAFF.

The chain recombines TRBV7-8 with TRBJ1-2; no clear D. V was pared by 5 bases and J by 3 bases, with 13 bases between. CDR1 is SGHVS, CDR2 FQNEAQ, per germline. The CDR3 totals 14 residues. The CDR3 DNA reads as TGTGCCAGCAGCCCGCTAACTTCAGACTATGGCTACACCTTC. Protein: CASSPLTSDYGYTF.

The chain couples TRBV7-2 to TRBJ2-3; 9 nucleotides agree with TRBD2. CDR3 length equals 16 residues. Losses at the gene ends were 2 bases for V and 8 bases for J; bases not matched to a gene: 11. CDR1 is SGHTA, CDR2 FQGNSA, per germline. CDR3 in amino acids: CASSLTGGGAERTQYF. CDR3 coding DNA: TGTGCCAGCAGCTTAACCGGCGGGGGGGCCGAGCGTACGCAGTATTTT.

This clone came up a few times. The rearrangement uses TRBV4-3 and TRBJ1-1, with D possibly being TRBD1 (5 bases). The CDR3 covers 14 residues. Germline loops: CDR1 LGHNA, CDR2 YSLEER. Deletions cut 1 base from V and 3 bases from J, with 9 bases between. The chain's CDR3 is CASSQAAGYTEAFF. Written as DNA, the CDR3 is TGCGCCAGCAGCCAAGCCGCAGGGTACACTGAAGCTTTCTTT.

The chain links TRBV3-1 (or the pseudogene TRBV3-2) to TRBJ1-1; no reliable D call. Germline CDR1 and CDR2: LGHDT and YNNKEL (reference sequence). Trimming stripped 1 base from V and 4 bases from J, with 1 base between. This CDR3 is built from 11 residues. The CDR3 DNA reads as TGTGCCAGCAGCCAAGGCACTGAAGCTTTCTTT. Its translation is CASSQGTEAFF.